This TCR beta chain was sequenced for a study of blood T cell repertoires in COVID-19. Profiled with immunoSEQ multiplex PCR; TCRdb holds only in-frame clones, not every one. The sample records about 50,000 clones, about 76% being singletons. This clone was found once. This CDR3 has 14 amino acids. With V trimmed by 4 bases and J by 2 bases, 0 bases remained unmatched. Germline lookup yields CDR1 SGHRS and CDR2 YFSETQ. The sample consisted of peripheral blood. This chain joins TRBV5-1 and TRBJ1-3; 10 bases align to TRBD1. The TCR was taken from a woman of 80 years or more with COVID-19, enrolled during active disease. CDR3 loop: CASSGTGAGNTIYF. Written as DNA, the CDR3 is TGCGCCAGCAGCGGGACAGGGGCTGGAAACACCATATATTTT.